This T cell receptor (beta chain) emerged from a study of T cell responses to AZD1222 COVID-19 vaccine. Background on the study: Second-dose timings of about 4 or about 12 weeks were pooled. Study results and limitations: CD4 TCRs linked to vaccination spanned spike, dominating at 160-218 and 743-854. Nearly half of spike-specific TCRs reportedly target unmutated variant regions. Most donors were white British and more were female, and clonal diversity was possibly underestimated.

Assay: immunoSEQ multiplex PCR; the TCRdb copy retains only in-frame clones and omits some. The sample has more than 80,000 clones; roughly 90% are singletons. On this clone itself: The antigen remains undetermined.

The CDR3 contains 15 residues. V gave up 3 bases and J gave up 5 bases; unmatched junction bases: 7. The germline V gene has CDR1 SGDLS and CDR2 YYNGEE. This TCR came from an adult in good health. The starting material was peripheral blood, obtained on day 0 of AZD1222 vaccination. The rearrangement joins TRBV9 to TRBJ2-5, with 10 bases fitting TRBD2. The CDR3 region is CASSGPSGSGETQYF. The CDR3 bases are TGTGCCAGCAGCGGACCTAGCGGGAGCGGGGAGACCCAGTACTTC.